The 21 T cell receptor beta chains presented below share a single source sample, sequenced in a study of OX40 agonist ivuxolimab in advanced cancers. Produced via immunoSEQ multiplex PCR; TCRdb's table is partial and in-frame only. The table has around 60,000 clones, around 93% seen once; the top ten hold roughly 0.45%. The sample consisted of CD4+ or CD8+ T cells sorted from blood, taken in a trial of the OX40 agonist ivuxolimab. The receptors stem from an adult with an advanced solid tumor such as melanoma, head and neck, liver or kidney cancer.

The gene calls are TRBV29-1 and TRBJ2-1; 9 bases are a match to TRBD2. Germline V gene sequence: CDR1 SQVTM, CDR2 ANQGSEA. With V trimmed by 4 bases and J by 6 bases, 7 bases remained unmatched. The CDR3 is made up of 14 amino acids. The chain's CDR3 is CSVVSLAGSNEQFF. CDR3 DNA: TGCAGCGTTGTTTCGCTAGCGGGGTCCAATGAGCAGTTCTTC.

This sequence joins TRBV11-1 and TRBJ2-7; D tentatively fits TRBD1 or TRBD2 (5 bases each). Germline V lookup: CDR1 SGHAT, CDR2 FQDESV (reference sequence). The V gene lost 4 bases and the J gene lost 3 bases, with 16 bases spanning the gap. This CDR3 has 15 amino acids. This CDR3 reads CASSSQDGTRYEQYF. Here the CDR3 DNA reads TGTGCCAGCAGCTCCCAGGACGGGACCCGCTACGAGCAGTACTTC.

The CDR3 sequence is CASRIGPSGYTF. The CDR3 DNA reads as TGTGCCAGCAGAATAGGGCCCAGTGGCTACACCTTC. The V gene is TRBV2, the J gene TRBJ1-2; D uncertain. The CDR3 has 12 residues. Germline-derived CDR1 and CDR2 are SNHLY and FYNNEI. Trimming cost V 6 bases and J 7 bases, with 12 bases left between them.

This clone is a singleton in its sample. This chain uses TRBV30 with TRBJ1-5, with no clear D. The V and J ends lost 1 base and 0 bases respectively, with 16 bases between them. This CDR3 comprises 17 residues. From germline, CDR1 is GTSNPN and CDR2 SVGIG (reference sequence). CDR3 coding DNA: TGTGCCTGGAGTGCTTACAGACCCACCCTTAGCAATCAGCCCCAGCATTTT. Residues: CAWSAYRPTLSNQPQHF.

The chain is built from TRBV9 and TRBJ2-6; TRBD2 matches at 10 bases. The CDR3 has 18 amino acids. Germline V gene sequence: CDR1 SGDLS, CDR2 YYNGEE. The V and J ends lost 0 bases and 0 bases, in that order; junction bases with no gene match: 3. The CDR3 region is CASSVAPSGSSGANVLTF. The CDR3 region has the DNA TGTGCCAGCAGCGTAGCACCTAGCGGGAGCTCTGGGGCCAACGTCCTGACTTTC.

The rearrangement joins TRBV19 to TRBJ1-5, with 9 bases lining up with TRBD1. From germline, CDR1 is LNHDA and CDR2 SQIVND (reference sequence). Germline trimming cut 4 bases from V and 1 base from J; bases unmatched to any gene: 2. The CDR3 runs 15 residues. CDR3 nucleotides: TGTGCCAGTAGTACCACAGGGGGCAGCAATCAGCCCCAGCATTTT. This gives the protein CASSTTGGSNQPQHF. The full variable domain, rest sourced from reference TRBV19 and TRBJ1-5, is DGGITQSPKYLFRKEGQNVTLSCEQNLNHDAMYWYRQDPGQGLRLIYYSQIVNDFQKGDIAEGYSVSREKKESFPLTVTSAQKNPTAFYLCASSTTGGSNQPQHFGDGTRLSIL.

This clone showed up just once. This CDR3 reads CAWSSTGGRQPQHF. The CDR3 DNA follows: TGTGCCTGGAGTTCCACAGGGGGCAGGCAGCCCCAGCATTTT. This chain links TRBV30 with TRBJ1-5; 9 nucleotides line up with TRBD1. The junction had 6 bases not matched to a gene; V was cut back by 2 bases and J by 7 bases. CDR1 is GTSNPN and CDR2 is SVGIG in the germline V gene (reference sequence). The CDR3 has 14 residues.

V and J are TRBV6-1 and TRBJ1-1; D is ambiguous. This CDR3 is 15 amino acids long. The V end lost 5 bases, the J end lost 1 base, and 14 bases lay between the germline ends. CDR1 is MNHNS and CDR2 is SASEGT in the germline V gene. CDR3 sequence: CASSPEKTPNTEAFF. The CDR3 bases are TGTGCCAGCAGTCCCGAAAAAACACCGAACACTGAAGCTTTCTTT.

J is TRBJ1-5 and V is TRBV6-5; 9 bases are shared with TRBD1. The V and J ends lost 7 bases and 1 base, in that order; junction bases with no gene match: 5. This CDR3 region has 15 residues. CDR1 and CDR2 (germline): MNHEY, SVGAGI. The CDR3 DNA reads as TGTGCCAGCACCGTGGGACAGGGAAGCAATCAGCCCCAGCATTTT. Translating gives CASTVGQGSNQPQHF.

The chain combines TRBV19 with TRBJ2-7, with 8 bases aligning to TRBD1. This CDR3 is built from 15 residues. Unmatched junction bases numbered 4, after V lost 1 base and J lost 2 bases. CDR1 LNHDA and CDR2 SQIVND come from the germline V gene (reference sequence). The CDR3 nucleotides are TGTGCCAGTAGTATAGGACAGGGGATTACCTACGAGCAGTACTTC. Translated: CASSIGQGITYEQYF.

The chain couples TRBV9 to TRBJ2-7; TRBD2 is a possible D gene (7 bases). The CDR3 runs 17 residues. Trimming took off 5 bases at V and 3 bases at J, with 24 bases between the two ends. CDR1 is SGDLS, CDR2 YYNGEE, per germline. CDR3 amino acids: CASRFFSPRGLIYEQYF. For the CDR3, the DNA is TGTGCCAGCAGGTTCTTTAGTCCGCGGGGGCTAATCTACGAGCAGTACTTC. Together with reference TRBV9 and TRBJ2-7, the CDR3 gives the full variable domain: DSGVTQTPKHLITATGQRVTLRCSPRSGDLSVYWYQQSLDQGLQFLIQYYNGEERAKGNILERFSAQQFPDLHSELNLSSLELGDSALYFCASRFFSPRGLIYEQYFGPGTRLTVT.

This chain links TRBV9 with TRBJ1-2; D is possibly TRBD1 (5 bases). This CDR3 spans 15 amino acids. Per germline, CDR1 SGDLS and CDR2 YYNGEE. Between the trimmed V and J ends, which lost 4 bases and 3 bases, there was a span of 16 bases. The CDR3 is CASSSQVGRDYGYTF. The DNA for the CDR3 is TGTGCCAGCAGCTCACAAGTGGGACGGGACTATGGCTACACCTTC.

V usage is TRBV5-4 and J usage is TRBJ2-5, with 8 nucleotides matching TRBD1. The germline CDR1 and CDR2 sequences are SGHNT and YYREEE (reference sequence). V shed 4 bases and J 2 bases; nucleotides not matched to a gene: 4. The CDR3 extends over 14 amino acids. As DNA, the CDR3 is TGTGCCAGCAGCCCAGGGACAGGTCAAGAGACCCAGTACTTC. Translation gives CASSPGTGQETQYF.

This clone came up a few times. This chain uses TRBV5-4 with TRBJ2-7; TRBD1 is a possible D gene (6 bases). CDR1 SGHNT and CDR2 YYREEE come from the germline V gene (reference sequence). V was shortened by 4 bases and J by 5 bases, with 16 bases between the two germline ends. The CDR3 sequence is 14 residues long. The CDR3 nucleotides read TGTGCCAGCAGCGTGGTGGGCAGGGGTAACGAGCAGTACTTC. It encodes CASSVVGRGNEQYF.

The chain has TRBV13 and TRBJ1-1, with D perhaps matching TRBD1 (6 bases). The ends were cut back, 3 bases at V and 5 bases at J, with 13 bases in the middle. Germline V gives CDR1 PRHDT, CDR2 FYEKMQ (reference sequence). CDR3 size: 14 residues. CDR3 nucleotides: TGTGCCAGCAGCTTTAATACAGGGACTACTGAAGCTTTCTTT. Translated: CASSFNTGTTEAFF.

The V gene is TRBV30, the J gene TRBJ1-5; D remains ambiguous. Trimming stripped 0 bases from V and 6 bases from J, with 9 bases between. CDR1 GTSNPN and CDR2 SVGIG come from the germline V gene (reference sequence). CDR3 length: 13 amino acids. CDR3 DNA: TGTGCCTGGAGTGTACCGGATCGTCAGCCCCAGCATTTT. This gives the protein CAWSVPDRQPQHF.

V is TRBV29-1 and J is TRBJ1-1; D unresolved. The germline V gene has CDR1 SQVTM and CDR2 ANQGSEA. Between the trimmed V and J ends, which lost 8 bases and 6 bases, there was a span of 16 bases. This CDR3 region has 12 residues. The CDR3 protein is CSIEGVGAEAFF. CDR3 coding DNA: TGCAGCATCGAGGGTGTTGGCGCTGAAGCTTTCTTT.

This chain joins TRBV6-6 and TRBJ1-1; 10 bases are shared with TRBD1. V was pared by 6 bases and J by 7 bases, with 8 bases of the junction left unmatched. This CDR3 comprises 14 residues. Germline V gene data show CDR1 as MNHNY and CDR2 as SVGAGI (reference sequence). CDR3 bases: TGTGCCAGCAGATCCGGGACAGGGGTTTTTGAAGCTTTCTTT. Protein sequence: CASRSGTGVFEAFF.

This chain joins TRBV7-6 and TRBJ2-2, with a weak D call TRBD1 (6 bases). Germline values: CDR1 SGHVS, CDR2 FNYEAQ. V lost 0 bases to trimming and J lost 7 bases, with 9 bases between them. This CDR3 has 14 amino acids. In DNA form, the CDR3 reads TGTGCCAGCAGCTTAGCCACAGGGCACGGGGAGCTGTTTTTT. It specifies CASSLATGHGELFF.

The rearrangement links TRBV15 to TRBJ2-5; TRBD1 is a possible D gene (6 bases). CDR1 and CDR2 from the germline V gene are LNHNV and YYDKDF (reference sequence). The CDR3 has 13 amino acids. Trimming removed 5 bases at V and 7 bases at J, with 14 bases between. This CDR3 reads CATSLGAFGTQYF. The CDR3 DNA is TGTGCCACCAGCCTGGGGGCATTCGGGACCCAGTACTTC.

The V call is TRBV10-3, the J call TRBJ1-1; 8 nucleotides agree with TRBD1. Germline V lookup: CDR1 ENHRY, CDR2 SYGVKD. Germline trimming cut 4 bases from V and 1 base from J; bases unmatched to any gene: 2. CDR3 size: 14 residues. Here the CDR3 DNA reads TGTGCCATCAGTGCTGGGACAGGGAACACTGAAGCTTTCTTT. Its protein product is CAISAGTGNTEAFF.